Reported below is one T cell receptor (beta chain). The junction does not match germline at one end; this may be a read error. The data are from a study of blood T cell repertoires in COVID-19. Study-level background: The study drew acute and convalescent COVID-19 samples from the United States, Italy and Spain. Sources were T cells, B-cell-depleted T cells, or PBMCs; the material itself was cDNA or gDNA.

CDR3 length: 14 amino acids. Germline CDR1 is LGHDT and CDR2 is YNNKEL (reference sequence). Authors' processing steps: Estimation of nucleated cell counts was performed using reference gene primer amplification. TCRdb's copy holds only in-frame clones and misses some; the assay was immunoSEQ multiplex PCR. The V and J calls and clone size come from that table; D and trimming were worked out from the DNA. The data show approximately 300,000 clones, about 90% seen once. Grouping used clinical history reported by participants in a survey and questionnaire. The chain joins TRBV3-1 (or the pseudogene TRBV3-2) to TRBJ2-2; D is possibly TRBD1 (6 bases). This clonotype was sampled from a woman aged 25 to 39 who had recovered from COVID-19. Sequences were obtained from PBMCs or T cells enriched from blood (not recorded which). In DNA, the CDR3 is TGTGCCAGCACCCAACAGGGCTTCACCGGGGAGCTGTTTTTT. Translated, it gives CASTQQGFTGELFF.